The 14 T cell receptor beta chains below all came from one sample that was sequenced in a study of control samples from healthy donors and cancer patients. Sequencing was performed with immunoSEQ multiplex PCR; in TCRdb, only in-frame clones are kept and a portion is missing. The table records about 73,000 clones, around 94% of them present only once. Sequenced: blood. The origin of the receptors is a woman aged 40 to 55 in good health.

This chain connects TRBV4-2 to TRBJ1-2; possible D gene TRBD1, 6 bases. Germline V lookup: CDR1 LGHNA, CDR2 YNFKEQ. Trimming stripped 2 bases from V and 4 bases from J, with 17 bases between. The CDR3 has 16 residues. In DNA form, the CDR3 reads TGTGCCAGCAGCCAAAATCCCATTGGGGGCGGCTATGGCTACACCTTC. This codes for CASSQNPIGGGYGYTF.

The CDR3 bases are TGTGCCAGCAGCGTCAAGACAGGGGCCTCCTACAATGAGCAGTTCTTC. It specifies CASSVKTGASYNEQFF. This chain links TRBV7-9 with TRBJ2-1; 8 bases are a match to TRBD1. The V gene's germline CDR1 is SEHNR and CDR2 FQNEAQ (reference sequence). CDR3 size: 16 residues. With V trimmed by 5 bases and J by 0 bases, 6 bases remained unmatched. Full variable domain (outside the CDR3, taken from reference TRBV7-9 and TRBJ2-1): DTGVSQNPRHKITKRGQNVTFRCDPISEHNRLYWYRQTLGQGPEFLTYFQNEAQLEKSRLLSDRFSAERPKGSFSTLEIQRTEQGDSAMYLCASSVKTGASYNEQFFGPGTRLTVL.

The V gene is TRBV28, the J gene TRBJ2-2; D ambiguous. This CDR3 region has 17 residues. Germline V CDR1 and CDR2: MDHEN, SYDVKM. V was cut by 7 bases and J by 5 bases, with 23 bases left in between. CDR3 region: CASNLPSRVGVTGELFF. The CDR3 DNA sequence: TGTGCCAGCAATCTCCCAAGCCGGGTAGGCGTTACCGGGGAGCTGTTTTTT. The variable domain in full, with the rest retrieved from reference TRBV28 and TRBJ2-2, is DVKVTQSSRYLVKRTGEKVFLECVQDMDHENMFWYRQDPGLGLRLIYFSYDVKMKEKGDIPEGYSVSREKKERFSLILESASTNQTSMYLCASNLPSRVGVTGELFFGEGSRLTVL.

J is TRBJ1-5 and V is TRBV18; 8 bases match TRBD1. This CDR3 has 15 residues. CDR1 KGHSH and CDR2 LQKENI come from the germline V gene. V was clipped by 3 bases and J by 5 bases; unmatched bases: 6. This CDR3 reads CASSPSGGADQPQHF. DNA of the CDR3: TGTGCCAGCTCACCTTCAGGGGGCGCGGATCAGCCCCAGCATTTT.

V is TRBV11-2 and J is TRBJ1-4, with 10 bases matching TRBD1. Germline trimming cut 5 bases from V and 3 bases from J; bases unmatched to any gene: 3. The germline gives CDR1 SGHAT, CDR2 FQNNGV. This CDR3 is built from 15 residues. DNA of the CDR3: TGTGCCAGCAGCCTCGACAGGGGGCCTAATGAAAAACTGTTTTTT. This sequence encodes CASSLDRGPNEKLFF.

The V and J genes are TRBV7-2 and TRBJ1-6; TRBD1 agrees at 12 bases. V lost 2 bases to trimming and J lost 7 bases; unmatched junction nucleotides: 9. There are 18 residues in the CDR3. Per germline, CDR1 SGHTA and CDR2 FQGNSA. DNA of the CDR3: TGTGCCAGCAGCTTATTTGACCCCGGGACAGGGGGCAATTCACCCCTCCACTTT. Amino acid sequence: CASSLFDPGTGGNSPLHF.

The rearrangement joins TRBV19 to TRBJ1-4; 9 bases map to TRBD1. J was trimmed by 7 bases and V by 6 bases; bases with no gene match: 3. From germline, CDR1 is LNHDA and CDR2 SQIVND (reference sequence). This CDR3 has 13 amino acids. In DNA, the CDR3 is TGTGCCAGTAGGGGACAGGGCCCTGAAAAACTGTTTTTT. It specifies CASRGQGPEKLFF.

The chain uses TRBV5-6 and TRBJ1-3; D not certain. Germline CDR1 is SGHDT and CDR2 is YYEEEE. V was pared by 0 bases and J by 0 bases, with 7 bases between. The CDR3 runs 15 residues. CDR3 sequence (DNA): TGTGCCAGCAGCTTGGTCCCAGCCTCTGGAAACACCATATATTTT. Translation gives CASSLVPASGNTIYF.

J is TRBJ2-7 and V is TRBV7-2; D is unclear. Germline V gives CDR1 SGHTA, CDR2 FQGNSA. V was cut by 5 bases and J by 1 base, with 3 bases left in between. The CDR3 has 11 amino acids. CDR3 residues: CASSLSYEQYF. CDR3 nucleotide sequence: TGTGCCAGCAGCCTTTCCTACGAGCAGTACTTC.

The table lists this clone with a count of one. This sequence joins TRBV7-2 and TRBJ2-1; 8 bases match TRBD2. The CDR3 spans 14 residues. Germline CDR1 SGHTA, CDR2 FQGNSA. Germline trimming cut 7 bases from V and 9 bases from J; bases unmatched to any gene: 11. CDR3 sequence (DNA): TGTGCCAGCAAAGCGAGCGGGAGCTACGGTGAGCAGTTCTTC. This sequence encodes CASKASGSYGEQFF.

This sequence joins TRBV2 and TRBJ1-1, with D maybe TRBD1 (5 bases). Deletions cut 3 bases from V and 6 bases from J, with 8 bases between. CDR3 length: 12 amino acids. The V gene's germline CDR1 is SNHLY and CDR2 FYNNEI. This chain's CDR3 is CASSDRASEAFF. CDR3 sequence (DNA): TGTGCCAGCAGTGACAGGGCCTCTGAAGCTTTCTTT.

The V call is TRBV4-3, the J call TRBJ1-6, with D unresolved. The V and J ends lost 0 bases and 10 bases respectively, with 7 bases between them. The germline V gene has CDR1 LGHNA and CDR2 YSLEER. The CDR3 spans 13 residues. The chain's CDR3 is CASSQEEFSPLHF. DNA for the CDR3: TGCGCCAGCAGCCAAGAAGAATTCTCACCCCTCCACTTT.

The gene calls are TRBV6-5 and TRBJ1-6, with unresolved D. The germline gives CDR1 MNHEY, CDR2 SVGAGI. CDR3 length: 16 amino acids. V lost 1 base to trimming and J lost 3 bases, with 10 bases between them. CDR3 sequence (DNA): TGTGCCAGCAGTTACTTGGGGTCTCTCTATAATTCACCCCTCCACTTT. Its translation: CASSYLGSLYNSPLHF.

This chain uses TRBV4-3 with TRBJ2-7, with 8 nucleotides matching TRBD2. CDR3 length equals 16 residues. CDR1 LGHNA and CDR2 YSLEER come from the germline V gene. Trimming cost V 3 bases and J 2 bases; bases outside gene matches: 9. The CDR3, as DNA: TGCGCCAGCAGCCACTCGGGGGGGGACCGACCCTACGAGCAGTACTTC. Translated, it gives CASSHSGGDRPYEQYF.